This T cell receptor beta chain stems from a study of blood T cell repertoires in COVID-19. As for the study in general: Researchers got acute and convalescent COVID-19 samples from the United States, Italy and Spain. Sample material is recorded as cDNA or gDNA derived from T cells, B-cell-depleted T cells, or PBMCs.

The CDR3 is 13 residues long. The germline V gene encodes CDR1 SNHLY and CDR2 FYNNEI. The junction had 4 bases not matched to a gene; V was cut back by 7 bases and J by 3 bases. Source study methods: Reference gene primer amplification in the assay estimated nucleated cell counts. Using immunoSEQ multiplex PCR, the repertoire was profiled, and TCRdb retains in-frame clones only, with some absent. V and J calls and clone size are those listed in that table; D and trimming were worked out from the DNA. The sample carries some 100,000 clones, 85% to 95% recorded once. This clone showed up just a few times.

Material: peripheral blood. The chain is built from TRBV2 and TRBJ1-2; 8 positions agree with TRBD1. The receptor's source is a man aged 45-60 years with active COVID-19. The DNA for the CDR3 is TGTGCCAGCATTCTGGACAGGGACTATGGCTACACCTTC. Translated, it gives CASILDRDYGYTF.